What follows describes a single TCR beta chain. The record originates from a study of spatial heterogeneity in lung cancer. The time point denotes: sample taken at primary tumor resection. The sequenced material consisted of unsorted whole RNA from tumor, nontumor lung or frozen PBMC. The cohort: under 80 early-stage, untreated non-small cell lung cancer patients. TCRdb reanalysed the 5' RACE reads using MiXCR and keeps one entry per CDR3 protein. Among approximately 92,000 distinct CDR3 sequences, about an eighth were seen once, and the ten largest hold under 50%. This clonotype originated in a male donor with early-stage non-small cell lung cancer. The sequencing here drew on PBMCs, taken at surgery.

Here the CDR3 reads CASSSGTSVTYNEQFF. For the CDR3, the DNA is TGTGCCAGCAGCTCCGGGACTAGCGTGACCTACAATGAGCAGTTCTTC. This chain uses TRBV11-2 with TRBJ2-1, with 10 bases fitting TRBD2. V lost 4 bases to trimming and J lost 2 bases; unmatched junction nucleotides: 5. The CDR3 loop spans 16 amino acids. The germline V gene has CDR1 SGHAT and CDR2 FQNNGV.